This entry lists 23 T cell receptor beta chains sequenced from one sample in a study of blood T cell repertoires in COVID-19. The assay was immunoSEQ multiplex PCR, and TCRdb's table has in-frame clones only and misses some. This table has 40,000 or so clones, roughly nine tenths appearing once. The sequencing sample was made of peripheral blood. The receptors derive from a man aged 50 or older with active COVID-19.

CDR3 coding DNA: TGTGCCAGCAGCGCCCTCTTCTACAATGAGCAGTTCTTC. The encoded protein is CASSALFYNEQFF. This chain joins TRBV9 and TRBJ2-1; D is unresolved. Germline V gene lookup returns CDR1 SGDLS and CDR2 YYNGEE. V lost 3 bases to trimming and J lost 3 bases, with 7 bases between them. The CDR3 contains 13 residues.

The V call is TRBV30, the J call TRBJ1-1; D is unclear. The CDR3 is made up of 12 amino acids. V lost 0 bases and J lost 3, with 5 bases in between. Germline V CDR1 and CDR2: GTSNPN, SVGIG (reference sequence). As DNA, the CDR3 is TGTGCCTGGAGTGTAATATACACTGAAGCTTTCTTT. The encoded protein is CAWSVIYTEAFF.

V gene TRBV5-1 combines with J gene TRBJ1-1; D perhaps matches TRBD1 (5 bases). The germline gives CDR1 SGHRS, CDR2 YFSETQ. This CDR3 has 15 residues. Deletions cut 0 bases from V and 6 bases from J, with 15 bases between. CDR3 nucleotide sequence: TGCGCCAGCAGCTTGGTCGACAGTCAGGTCGCTGAAGCTTTCTTT. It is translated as CASSLVDSQVAEAFF.

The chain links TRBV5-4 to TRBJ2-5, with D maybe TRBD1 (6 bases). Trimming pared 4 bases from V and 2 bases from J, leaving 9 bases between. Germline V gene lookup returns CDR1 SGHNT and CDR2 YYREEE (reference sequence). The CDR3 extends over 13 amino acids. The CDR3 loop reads CASSPDRQETQYF. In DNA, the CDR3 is TGTGCCAGCAGCCCCGACAGGCAAGAGACCCAGTACTTC.

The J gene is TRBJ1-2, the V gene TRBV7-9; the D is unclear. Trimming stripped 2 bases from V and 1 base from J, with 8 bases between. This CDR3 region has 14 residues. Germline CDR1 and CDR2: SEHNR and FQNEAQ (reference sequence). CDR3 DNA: TGTGCCAGCAGCTTAATCGGTGGTAACTATGGCTACACCTTC. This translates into CASSLIGGNYGYTF.

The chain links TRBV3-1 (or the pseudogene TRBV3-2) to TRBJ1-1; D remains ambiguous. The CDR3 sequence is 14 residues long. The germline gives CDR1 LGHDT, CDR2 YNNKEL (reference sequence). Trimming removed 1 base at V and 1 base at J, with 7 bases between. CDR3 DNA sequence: TGTGCCAGCAGCCAAGTCCCCCAGAACACTGAAGCTTTCTTT. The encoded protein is CASSQVPQNTEAFF.

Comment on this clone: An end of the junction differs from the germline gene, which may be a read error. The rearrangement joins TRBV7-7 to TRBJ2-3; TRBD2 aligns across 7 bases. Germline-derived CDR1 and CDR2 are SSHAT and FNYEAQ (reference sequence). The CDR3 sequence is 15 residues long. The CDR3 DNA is TGTGCTAGCAGCCCGTGGGGGGGGAACACAGATACGCAGTATTTT. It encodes CASSPWGGNTDTQYF.

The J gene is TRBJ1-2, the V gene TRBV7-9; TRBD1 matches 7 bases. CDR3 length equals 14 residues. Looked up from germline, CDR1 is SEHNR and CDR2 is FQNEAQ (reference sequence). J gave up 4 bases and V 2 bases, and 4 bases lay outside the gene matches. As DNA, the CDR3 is TGTGCCAGCAGCTTACAGGGGGGAGGCTATGGCTACACCTTC. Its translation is CASSLQGGGYGYTF.

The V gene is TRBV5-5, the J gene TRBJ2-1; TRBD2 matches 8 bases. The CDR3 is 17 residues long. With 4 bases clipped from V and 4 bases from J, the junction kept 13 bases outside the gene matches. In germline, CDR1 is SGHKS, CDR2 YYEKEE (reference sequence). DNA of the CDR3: TGTGCCAGCAGCAGGGAATTTTCTGGCGGGGGGTACAATGAGCAGTTCTTC. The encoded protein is CASSREFSGGGYNEQFF.

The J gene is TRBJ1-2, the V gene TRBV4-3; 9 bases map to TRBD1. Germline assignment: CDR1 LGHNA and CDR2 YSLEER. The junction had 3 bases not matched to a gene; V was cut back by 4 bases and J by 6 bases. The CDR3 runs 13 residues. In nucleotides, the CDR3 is TGCGCCAGCAGCCTCGGACAGGGGAATGGCTACACCTTC. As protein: CASSLGQGNGYTF.

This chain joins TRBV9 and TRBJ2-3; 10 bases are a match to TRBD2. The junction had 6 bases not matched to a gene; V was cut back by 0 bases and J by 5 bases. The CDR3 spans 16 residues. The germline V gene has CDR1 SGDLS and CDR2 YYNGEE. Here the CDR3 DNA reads TGTGCCAGCAGCGTAGGACCTAGCGGGGGTCAAGATACGCAGTATTTT. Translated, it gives CASSVGPSGGQDTQYF. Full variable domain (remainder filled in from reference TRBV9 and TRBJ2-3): DSGVTQTPKHLITATGQRVTLRCSPRSGDLSVYWYQQSLDQGLQFLIQYYNGEERAKGNILERFSAQQFPDLHSELNLSSLELGDSALYFCASSVGPSGGQDTQYFGPGTRLTVL.

CDR3 nucleotides: TGCAGCGTTGAAGATAGGGTTGGAGGATATGGCTACACCTTC. This encodes CSVEDRVGGYGYTF. V gene TRBV29-1 combines with J gene TRBJ1-2, with D uncertain. The CDR3 is 14 amino acids. V lost 0 bases to trimming and J lost 5 bases, with 13 bases between them. The germline V gene has CDR1 SQVTM and CDR2 ANQGSEA.

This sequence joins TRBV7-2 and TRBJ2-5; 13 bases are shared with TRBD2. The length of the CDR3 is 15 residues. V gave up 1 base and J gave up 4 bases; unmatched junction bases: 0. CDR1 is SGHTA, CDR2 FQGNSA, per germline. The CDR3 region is CASSLGLAGGETQYF. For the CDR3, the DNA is TGTGCCAGCAGCTTAGGACTAGCGGGAGGAGAGACCCAGTACTTC.

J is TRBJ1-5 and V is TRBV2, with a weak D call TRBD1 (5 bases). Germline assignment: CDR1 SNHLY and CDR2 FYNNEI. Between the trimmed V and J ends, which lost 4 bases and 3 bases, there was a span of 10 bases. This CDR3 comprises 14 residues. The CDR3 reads CASSAGLLNQPQHF. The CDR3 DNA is TGTGCCAGCAGTGCGGGACTTCTCAATCAGCCCCAGCATTTT.

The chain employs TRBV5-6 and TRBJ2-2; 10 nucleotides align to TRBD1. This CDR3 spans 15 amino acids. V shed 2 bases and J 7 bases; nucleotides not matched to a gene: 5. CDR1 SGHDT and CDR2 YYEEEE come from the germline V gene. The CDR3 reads CASSFGTGEIGELFF. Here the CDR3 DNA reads TGTGCCAGCAGCTTCGGGACAGGGGAGATCGGGGAGCTGTTTTTT.

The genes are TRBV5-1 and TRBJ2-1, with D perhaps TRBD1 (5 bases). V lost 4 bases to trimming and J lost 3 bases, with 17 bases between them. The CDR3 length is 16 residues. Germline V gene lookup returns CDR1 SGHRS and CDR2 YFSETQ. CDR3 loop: CASSPEGSQGYNEQFF. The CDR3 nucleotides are TGCGCCAGCAGCCCCGAAGGGTCTCAGGGCTACAATGAGCAGTTCTTC.

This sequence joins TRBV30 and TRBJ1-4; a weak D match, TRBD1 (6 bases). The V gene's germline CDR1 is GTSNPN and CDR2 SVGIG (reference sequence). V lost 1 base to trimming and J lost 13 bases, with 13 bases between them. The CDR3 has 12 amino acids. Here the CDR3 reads CAWSETGTPLFF. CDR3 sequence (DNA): TGTGCCTGGAGTGAGACCGGGACACCACTGTTTTTT.

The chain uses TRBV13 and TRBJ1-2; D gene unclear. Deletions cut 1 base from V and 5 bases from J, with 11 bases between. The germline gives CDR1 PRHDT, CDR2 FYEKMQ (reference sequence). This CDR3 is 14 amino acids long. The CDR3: CASSLVGGRYGYTF. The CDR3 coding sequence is TGTGCCAGCAGCTTAGTCGGAGGGAGATATGGCTACACCTTC.

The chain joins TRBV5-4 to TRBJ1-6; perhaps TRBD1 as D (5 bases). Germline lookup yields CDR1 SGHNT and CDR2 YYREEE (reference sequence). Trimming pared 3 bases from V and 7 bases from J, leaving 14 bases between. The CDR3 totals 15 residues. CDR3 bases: TGTGCCAGCAGCTCCCTGACAGCCGGCAATTCACCCCTCCACTTT. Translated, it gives CASSSLTAGNSPLHF.

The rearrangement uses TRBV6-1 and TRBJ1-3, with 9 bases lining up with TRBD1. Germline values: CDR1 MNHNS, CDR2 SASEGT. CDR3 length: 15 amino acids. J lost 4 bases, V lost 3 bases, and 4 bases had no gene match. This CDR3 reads CASSEGGTGGNTIYF. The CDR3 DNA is TGTGCCAGCAGTGAGGGCGGGACAGGGGGAAACACCATATATTTT.

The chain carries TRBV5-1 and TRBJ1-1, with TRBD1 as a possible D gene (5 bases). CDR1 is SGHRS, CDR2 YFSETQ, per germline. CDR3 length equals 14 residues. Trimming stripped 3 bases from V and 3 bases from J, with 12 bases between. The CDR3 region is CASSWRGGDTEAFF. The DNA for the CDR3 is TGCGCCAGCAGCTGGCGGGGAGGGGACACTGAAGCTTTCTTT.

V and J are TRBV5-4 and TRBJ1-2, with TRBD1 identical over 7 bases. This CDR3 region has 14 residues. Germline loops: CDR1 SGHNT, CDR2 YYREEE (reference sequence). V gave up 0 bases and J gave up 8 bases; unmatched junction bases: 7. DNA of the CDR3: TGTGCCAGCAGCTTGGGGCCCGAGACAGGGGGCTACACCTTC. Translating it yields CASSLGPETGGYTF. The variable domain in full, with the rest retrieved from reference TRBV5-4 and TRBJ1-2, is ETGVTQSPTHLIKTRGQQVTLRCSSQSGHNTVSWYQQALGQGPQFIFQYYREEENGRGNFPPRFSGLQFPNYSSELNVNALELDDSALYLCASSLGPETGGYTFGSGTRLTVV.

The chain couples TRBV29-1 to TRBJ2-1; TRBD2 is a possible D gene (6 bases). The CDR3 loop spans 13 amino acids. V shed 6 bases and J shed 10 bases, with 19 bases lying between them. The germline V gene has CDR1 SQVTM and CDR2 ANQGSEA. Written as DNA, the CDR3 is TGCAGCGTACCGGGGGAACCGAATGTCGAGCAGTTCTTC. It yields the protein CSVPGEPNVEQFF.